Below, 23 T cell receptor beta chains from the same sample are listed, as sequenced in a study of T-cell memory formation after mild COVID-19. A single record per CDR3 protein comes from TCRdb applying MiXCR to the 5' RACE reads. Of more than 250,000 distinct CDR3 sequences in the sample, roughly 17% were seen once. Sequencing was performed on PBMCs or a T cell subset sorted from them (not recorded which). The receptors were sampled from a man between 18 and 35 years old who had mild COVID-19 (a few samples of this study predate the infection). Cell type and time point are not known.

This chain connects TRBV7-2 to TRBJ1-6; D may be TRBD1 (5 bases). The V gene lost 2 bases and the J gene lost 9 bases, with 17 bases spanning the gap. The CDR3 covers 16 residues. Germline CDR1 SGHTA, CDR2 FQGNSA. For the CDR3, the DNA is TGTGCCAGCAGCTTAATTCTAGGGGATGGTGGTTCACCCCTCCACTTT. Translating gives CASSLILGDGGSPLHF.

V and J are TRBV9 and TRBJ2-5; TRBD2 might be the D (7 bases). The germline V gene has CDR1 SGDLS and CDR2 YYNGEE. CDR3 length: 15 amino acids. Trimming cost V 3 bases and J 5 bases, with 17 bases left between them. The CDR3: CASSADAGARETQYF. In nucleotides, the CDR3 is TGTGCCAGCAGCGCCGATGCGGGGGCGCGGGAGACCCAGTACTTC.

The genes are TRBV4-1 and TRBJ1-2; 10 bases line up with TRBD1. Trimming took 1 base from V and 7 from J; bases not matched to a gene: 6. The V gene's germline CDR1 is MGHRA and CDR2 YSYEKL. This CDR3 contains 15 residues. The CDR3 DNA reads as TGCGCCAGCAGCCAAGTCAGGGACAGGGGCTTTGGCTACACCTTC. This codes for CASSQVRDRGFGYTF.

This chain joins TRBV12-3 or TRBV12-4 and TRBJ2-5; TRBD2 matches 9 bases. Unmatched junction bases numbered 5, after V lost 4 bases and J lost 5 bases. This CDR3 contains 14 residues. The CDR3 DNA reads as TGTGCCAGCAGTTCCGGGACTAGCCGGGAGACCCAGTACTTC. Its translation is CASSSGTSRETQYF.

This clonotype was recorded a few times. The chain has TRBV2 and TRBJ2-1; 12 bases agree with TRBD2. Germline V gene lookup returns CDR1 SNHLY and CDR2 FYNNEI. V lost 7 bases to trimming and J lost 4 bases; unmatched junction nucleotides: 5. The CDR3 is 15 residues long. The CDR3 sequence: CASTASGGGYNEQFF. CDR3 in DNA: TGTGCCAGCACGGCTAGCGGGGGGGGTTACAATGAGCAGTTCTTC.

In DNA form, the CDR3 reads TGTGCCAGCAGCCAAGAAGGGACCGCGGGCTACACCTTC. Protein sequence: CASSQEGTAGYTF. J is TRBJ1-2 and V is TRBV3-1, with D tentatively TRBD1 (5 bases). Germline V gene sequence: CDR1 LGHDT, CDR2 YNNKEL (reference sequence). This CDR3 has 13 residues. V dropped 0 bases and J dropped 8 bases, with 10 bases sitting between them.

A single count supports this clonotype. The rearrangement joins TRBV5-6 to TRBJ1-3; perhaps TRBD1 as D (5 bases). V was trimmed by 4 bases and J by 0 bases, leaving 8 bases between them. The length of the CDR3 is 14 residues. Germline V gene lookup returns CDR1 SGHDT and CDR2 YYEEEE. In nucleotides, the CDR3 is TGTGCCAGCAGCGTTCAGGGCTCTGGAAACACCATATATTTT. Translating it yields CASSVQGSGNTIYF.

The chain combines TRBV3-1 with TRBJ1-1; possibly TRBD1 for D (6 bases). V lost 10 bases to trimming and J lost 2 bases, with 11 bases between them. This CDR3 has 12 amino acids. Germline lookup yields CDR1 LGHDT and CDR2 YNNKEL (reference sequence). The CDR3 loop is CATTQGNTEAFF. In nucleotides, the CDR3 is TGTGCCACAACACAGGGAAACACTGAAGCTTTCTTT.

This CDR3 reads CAISEGQGWETQYF. The CDR3 DNA reads TGTGCCATCAGTGAGGGACAGGGGTGGGAGACCCAGTACTTC. The chain employs TRBV10-3 and TRBJ2-5, with TRBD1 matching over 9 bases. CDR1 ENHRY and CDR2 SYGVKD come from the germline V gene. The J segment lost 5 bases and the V segment lost 2 bases, leaving 3 bases of the junction unmatched. The CDR3 has 14 amino acids.

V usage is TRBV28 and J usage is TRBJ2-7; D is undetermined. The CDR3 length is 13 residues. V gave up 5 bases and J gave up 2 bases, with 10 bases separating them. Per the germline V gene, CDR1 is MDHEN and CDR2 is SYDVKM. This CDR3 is CASSQYRAYEQYV. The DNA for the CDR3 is TGTGCCAGCAGTCAATACAGAGCCTACGAGCAGTACGTC.

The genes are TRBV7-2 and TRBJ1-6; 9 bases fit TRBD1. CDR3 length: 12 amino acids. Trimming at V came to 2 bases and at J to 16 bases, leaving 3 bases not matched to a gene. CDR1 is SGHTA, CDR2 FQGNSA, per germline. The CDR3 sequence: CASSLWTGVLHF. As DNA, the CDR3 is TGTGCCAGCAGCTTATGGACAGGGGTGCTCCACTTT.

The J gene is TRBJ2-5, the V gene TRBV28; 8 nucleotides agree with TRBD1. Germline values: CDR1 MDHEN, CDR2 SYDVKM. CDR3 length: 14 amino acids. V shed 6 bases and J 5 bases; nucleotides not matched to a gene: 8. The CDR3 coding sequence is TGTGCCAGCAGGACCCCAAGACAGGGGGAGACCCAGTACTTC. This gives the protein CASRTPRQGETQYF.

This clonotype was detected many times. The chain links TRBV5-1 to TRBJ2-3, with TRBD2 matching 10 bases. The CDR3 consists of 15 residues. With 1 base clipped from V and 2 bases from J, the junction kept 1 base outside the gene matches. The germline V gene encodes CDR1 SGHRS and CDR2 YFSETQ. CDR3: CASSLTSGDTDTQYF. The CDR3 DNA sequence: TGCGCCAGCAGCTTGACTAGCGGGGACACAGATACGCAGTATTTT.

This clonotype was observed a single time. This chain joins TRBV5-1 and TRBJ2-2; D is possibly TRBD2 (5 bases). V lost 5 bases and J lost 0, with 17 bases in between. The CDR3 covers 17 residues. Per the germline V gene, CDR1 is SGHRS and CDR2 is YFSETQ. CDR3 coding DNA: TGCGCCAGCAGTCTGTTGTTAGGACTTCCGAACACCGGGGAGCTGTTTTTT. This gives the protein CASSLLLGLPNTGELFF.

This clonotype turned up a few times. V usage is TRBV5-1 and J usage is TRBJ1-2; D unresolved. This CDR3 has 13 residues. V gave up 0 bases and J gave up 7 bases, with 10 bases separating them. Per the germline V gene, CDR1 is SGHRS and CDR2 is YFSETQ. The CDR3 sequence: CASSLVGPSGYTF. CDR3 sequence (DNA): TGCGCCAGCAGCTTGGTTGGCCCTAGTGGCTACACCTTC.

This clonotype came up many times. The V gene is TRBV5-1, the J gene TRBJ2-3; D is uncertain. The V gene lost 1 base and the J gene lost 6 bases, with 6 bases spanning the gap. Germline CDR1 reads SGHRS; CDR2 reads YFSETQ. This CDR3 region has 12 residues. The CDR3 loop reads CASSLIPDTQYF. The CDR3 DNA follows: TGCGCCAGCAGCTTGATCCCCGATACGCAGTATTTT.

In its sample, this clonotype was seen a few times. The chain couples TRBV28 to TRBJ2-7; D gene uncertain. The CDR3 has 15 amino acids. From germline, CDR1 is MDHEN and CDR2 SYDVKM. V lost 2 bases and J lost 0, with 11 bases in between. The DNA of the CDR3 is TGTGCCAGCAGTTTAATAGGGCGGATCTCCTACGAGCAGTACTTC. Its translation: CASSLIGRISYEQYF. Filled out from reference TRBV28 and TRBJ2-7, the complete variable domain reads DVKVTQSSRYLVKRTGEKVFLECVQDMDHENMFWYRQDPGLGLRLIYFSYDVKMKEKGDIPEGYSVSREKKERFSLILESASTNQTSMYLCASSLIGRISYEQYFGPGTRLTVT.

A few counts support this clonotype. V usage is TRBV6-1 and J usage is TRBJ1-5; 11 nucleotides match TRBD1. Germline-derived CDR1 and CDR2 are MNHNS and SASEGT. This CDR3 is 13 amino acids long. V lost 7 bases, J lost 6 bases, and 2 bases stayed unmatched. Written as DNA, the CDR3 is TGTGCCAGCACCGGGACAGGGGGTCAGCCCCAGCATTTT. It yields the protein CASTGTGGQPQHF.

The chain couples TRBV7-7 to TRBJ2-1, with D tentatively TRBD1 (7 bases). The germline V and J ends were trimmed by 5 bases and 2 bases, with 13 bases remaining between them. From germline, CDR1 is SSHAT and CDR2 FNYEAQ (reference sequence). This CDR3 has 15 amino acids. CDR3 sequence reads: CASSPRGAAYNEQFF. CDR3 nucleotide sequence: TGTGCCAGCAGCCCCAGGGGGGCAGCCTACAATGAGCAGTTCTTC.

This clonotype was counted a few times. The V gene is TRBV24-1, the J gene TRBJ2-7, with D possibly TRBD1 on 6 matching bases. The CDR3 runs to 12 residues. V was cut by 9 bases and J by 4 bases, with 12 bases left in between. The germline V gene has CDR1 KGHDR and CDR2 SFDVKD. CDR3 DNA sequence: TGTGCCACCCCGGGACACCTTTACGAGCAGTACGTC. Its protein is CATPGHLYEQYV.

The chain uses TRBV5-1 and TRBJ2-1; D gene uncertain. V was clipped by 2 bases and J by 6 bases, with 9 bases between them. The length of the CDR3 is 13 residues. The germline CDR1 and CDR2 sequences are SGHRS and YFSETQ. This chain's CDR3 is CASSFFAGNEQFF. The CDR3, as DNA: TGCGCCAGCAGCTTTTTTGCCGGCAATGAGCAGTTCTTC.

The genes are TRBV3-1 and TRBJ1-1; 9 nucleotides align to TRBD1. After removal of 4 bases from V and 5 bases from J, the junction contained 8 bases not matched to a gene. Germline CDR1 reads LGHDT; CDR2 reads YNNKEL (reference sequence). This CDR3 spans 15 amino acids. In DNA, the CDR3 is TGTGCCAGCAGCCCAACGACAGGGGGAAAAACTGAAGCTTTCTTT. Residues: CASSPTTGGKTEAFF.

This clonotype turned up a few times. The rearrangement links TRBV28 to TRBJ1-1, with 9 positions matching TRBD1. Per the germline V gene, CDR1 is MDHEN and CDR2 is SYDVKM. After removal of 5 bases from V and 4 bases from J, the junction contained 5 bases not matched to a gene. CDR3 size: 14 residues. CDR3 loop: CASSVRQGGTEAFF. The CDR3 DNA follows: TGTGCCAGCAGTGTTCGACAGGGGGGCACTGAAGCTTTCTTT.